This is a list of T cell receptor beta chains from one sample in a study of T-cell reconstitution after alpha-beta-depleted transplantation in children. TCRdb reanalysed the PCR reads using MiXCR and keeps one entry per CDR3 protein. Of roughly 610,000 distinct CDR3 sequences listed, over 9.5% are singletons. Sequenced material: PBMCs from the stem cell graft donor, taken from the stem cell graft. Receptor source: a human donor who donated a stem cell graft to a child with acute myeloid leukemia. Both conserved end residues are part of each CDR3. The D gene is left open where the match is weak. Not all rows give a size; the values are once, few, many and, for expanded clones, a class.

>TRBV5-8|.|.|TRBJ2-7|12
CASDRLTYEQYF
TGTGCCAGCGACAGGCTGACCTACGAGCAGTACTTC
>TRBV28|.|many|TRBJ2-5|12
CASGRLQETQYF
TGTGCCAGCGGGAGACTCCAAGAGACCCAGTACTTC
>TRBV20-1|.|many|TRBJ2-3|13
CSARDLVPDTQYF
TGCAGTGCTAGAGACCTCGTGCCAGATACGCAGTATTTT
>TRBV28|TRBD1|few|TRBJ2-1|15
CASSERGHPVDEQFF
TGTGCCAGCAGTGAAAGGGGGCACCCCGTCGATGAGCAGTTCTTC
>TRBV29-1|.|many|TRBJ2-2|14
CSVLFARDTGELFF
TGCAGCGTTTTATTCGCTCGGGACACCGGGGAGCTGTTTTTT
>TRBV7-8|.|few|TRBJ2-1|12
CASSFQGNEQFF
TGTGCCAGCAGCTTTCAGGGAAATGAGCAGTTCTTC
>TRBV5-1|.|.|TRBJ2-7|14
CASSLATATYEQYF
TGCGCCAGCAGCTTGGCTACGGCAACCTACGAGCAGTACTTC
>TRBV5-1|TRBD2|few|TRBJ2-1|14
CASSGLAGEGEQFF
TGCGCCAGCAGCGGACTAGCGGGAGAGGGTGAGCAGTTCTTC
>TRBV5-1|.|many|TRBJ2-2|14
CASSLGLNTGELFF
TGCGCCAGCAGCTTGGGACTGAACACCGGGGAGCTGTTTTTT
>TRBV7-2|TRBD2|.|TRBJ2-1|15
CASSEMASGRSEQFF
TGTGCCAGCAGCGAGATGGCTAGCGGGAGGTCTGAGCAGTTCTTC
>TRBV2|.|.|TRBJ2-1|14
CALGRGGTYNEQFF
TGTGCCCTAGGGCGAGGGGGGACCTACAATGAGCAGTTCTTC
>TRBV25-1|TRBD2|.|TRBJ2-7|15
CASSELQTSPYEQYF
TGTGCCAGCAGTGAATTGCAGACTAGCCCCTACGAGCAGTACTTC
>TRBV28|TRBD1|.|TRBJ2-3|15
CASTTRQGSTDTQYF
TGTGCCAGCACCACCCGACAGGGGAGCACAGATACGCAGTATTTT
>TRBV4-3|.|.|TRBJ1-3|15
CASSQGRLSGNTIYF
TGCGCCAGCAGCCAAGGACGACTCTCTGGAAACACCATATATTTT
>TRBV7-9|.|.|TRBJ1-5|16
CASSLGGAVNNQPQHF
TGTGCCAGCAGCTTAGGAGGGGCAGTGAACAATCAGCCCCAGCATTTT
>TRBV5-5|.|.|TRBJ1-1|13
CASSLLHGWEAFF
TGTGCCAGCAGCCTTCTCCATGGATGGGAAGCTTTCTTT
>TRBV6-1|.|many|TRBJ2-1|15
CASSGRLSSYNEQFF
TGTGCCAGCAGTGGTCGGCTCAGCTCCTACAATGAGCAGTTCTTC
>TRBV27|.|.|TRBJ1-5|13
CASSSSSVQPQHF
TGTGCCAGCAGTTCCTCGTCGGTACAGCCCCAGCATTTT
>TRBV10-3|.|.|TRBJ1-5|15
CAISGGGSSNQPQHF
TGTGCCATCAGTGGGGGGGGGTCGAGCAATCAGCCCCAGCATTTT
>TRBV6-2/TRBV6-3|.|few|TRBJ2-7|14
CASRPRTTVYEQYF
TGTGCCAGCCGGCCCAGGACTACGGTCTACGAGCAGTACTTC
>TRBV24-1|TRBD2|.|TRBJ2-1|15
CATSDASGRANEQFF
TGTGCCACCAGTGATGCTAGCGGGAGGGCAAATGAGCAGTTCTTC
>TRBV7-8|.|few|TRBJ2-2|17
CASSRQGAGLNTGELFF
TGTGCCAGCAGCCGCCAGGGAGCGGGTTTGAACACCGGGGAGCTGTTTTTT